The present TCR beta chain was sequenced within a study of T cells after yellow fever vaccination. Findings and caveats of the study: A large majority of primary-vaccination clones showed up again after the booster (roughly 96% CD4, 88% CD8). Few clonotypes appeared in both CD4 and CD8 compartments.

This clonotype occurred a few times. Its antigen is not identified. The authors made TCR cDNA by 5'RACE template switching, adding a universal primer site and UMIs. Each CDR3 protein gets one entry after TCRdb re-called the 5' RACE reads with MiXCR. The table includes approximately 300,000 distinct CDR3 sequences, over 8.5% detected once. There are 15 residues in the CDR3. Looked up from germline, CDR1 is SGHTS and CDR2 is YDEGEE. The V gene lost 4 bases and the J gene lost 5 bases, with 19 bases spanning the gap. This receptor was taken from a man younger than 30 who received the YFV17D yellow fever vaccine. The sequenced sample was CD4+ T cells sorted from PBMCs, obtained 45 days after the yellow fever booster vaccination. This sequence joins TRBV5-8 and TRBJ2-7, with a weak D call TRBD2 (6 bases). For the CDR3, the DNA is TGTGCCAGCAGCAAGAGCATCTACCGGGGGAACGAGCAGTACTTC. It specifies CASSKSIYRGNEQYF.